These 18 T cell receptor beta chains originate from one sample sequenced in a study of radiotherapy plus CTLA-4 blockade in lung cancer. Only in-frame clones appear in the TCRdb table, and some are missing; sequencing was by immunoSEQ multiplex PCR. The table has around 77,000 clones, 74% seen once; the top ten hold approximately 10%. Sequenced here: peripheral blood, sampled from a patient treated with radiotherapy plus ipilimumab. These receptors were collected from a human donor with non-small cell lung cancer whose response to radiotherapy plus ipilimumab could not be evaluated.

The chain recombines TRBV5-1 with TRBJ1-2; 9 bases are shared with TRBD1. This CDR3 has 15 residues. V trimming: 0 bases; J trimming: 4 bases; junction bases outside the gene matches: 4. Germline V gene sequence: CDR1 SGHRS, CDR2 YFSETQ. CDR3: CASSLDRGRAYGYTF. The CDR3 nucleotides are TGCGCCAGCAGCTTGGACAGGGGGCGCGCCTATGGCTACACCTTC.

V usage is TRBV5-4 and J usage is TRBJ2-3; TRBD1 aligns across 7 bases. V was pared by 4 bases and J by 0 bases, with 5 bases of the junction left unmatched. This CDR3 has 15 amino acids. Germline CDR1 and CDR2: SGHNT and YYREEE (reference sequence). The CDR3 is CASSPGGSSTDTQYF. The CDR3 DNA is TGTGCCAGCAGCCCAGGGGGTTCTAGCACAGATACGCAGTATTTT.

This chain links TRBV19 with TRBJ1-1; 7 bases align to TRBD1. CDR3 length equals 16 residues. V was clipped by 4 bases and J by 5 bases; unmatched bases: 13. From germline, CDR1 is LNHDA and CDR2 SQIVND (reference sequence). The CDR3 is CASSRRQGDAHTEAFF. The CDR3 DNA sequence: TGTGCCAGTAGTAGACGACAGGGAGATGCCCATACTGAAGCTTTCTTT.

The rearrangement uses TRBV29-1 and TRBJ2-7; 7 bases are a match to TRBD1. V dropped 7 bases and J dropped 2; count of bases not matched to a gene: 8. CDR1 and CDR2 (germline): SQVTM, ANQGSEA. The CDR3 is 13 residues long. The CDR3 DNA reads TGCAGCGCCAGGACAGGAAAGGCCTACGAGCAGTACTTC. This translates into CSARTGKAYEQYF.

The chain has TRBV30 and TRBJ1-2, with 11 bases matching TRBD1. V shed 1 base and J 5 bases; nucleotides not matched to a gene: 6. The CDR3 spans 15 residues. Germline lookup yields CDR1 GTSNPN and CDR2 SVGIG (reference sequence). This chain's CDR3 is CAWSAGQGGVYGYTF. CDR3 DNA sequence: TGTGCCTGGAGTGCGGGACAGGGGGGGGTATATGGCTACACCTTC. Supplemented by reference TRBV30 and TRBJ1-2, the full variable domain reads SQTIHQWPATLVQPVGSPLSLECTVEGTSNPNLYWYRQAAGRGLQLLFYSVGIGQISSEVPQNLSASRPQDRQFILSSKKLLLSDSGFYLCAWSAGQGGVYGYTFGSGTRLTVV.

The genes are TRBV9 and TRBJ1-4; weak D call: TRBD1 (6 bases). Deletions cut 4 bases from V and 3 bases from J, with 19 bases between. Looked up from germline, CDR1 is SGDLS and CDR2 is YYNGEE. The length of the CDR3 is 17 residues. The CDR3 here is CASSPGDTHSANEKLFF. CDR3 nucleotides: TGTGCCAGCAGCCCCGGGGACACCCACTCGGCTAATGAAAAACTGTTTTTT. The full variable domain, in which reference TRBV9 and TRBJ1-4 provide the parts outside the CDR3, is DSGVTQTPKHLITATGQRVTLRCSPRSGDLSVYWYQQSLDQGLQFLIQYYNGEERAKGNILERFSAQQFPDLHSELNLSSLELGDSALYFCASSPGDTHSANEKLFFGSGTQLSVL.

J is TRBJ2-7 and V is TRBV29-1, with a weak D call TRBD2 (5 bases). The V gene lost 3 bases and the J gene lost 2 bases, with 5 bases spanning the gap. The CDR3 covers 11 residues. Germline V CDR1 and CDR2: SQVTM, ANQGSEA. The CDR3 loop reads CSVERAYEQYF. The CDR3 DNA reads TGCAGCGTTGAGAGGGCCTACGAGCAGTACTTC.

This clone was seen repeatedly, ten times or more. This sequence joins TRBV4-3 and TRBJ1-1; 9 bases match TRBD1. CDR3 length equals 16 residues. V shed 1 base and J 9 bases; nucleotides not matched to a gene: 12. CDR1 is LGHNA, CDR2 YSLEER, per germline. The CDR3 spells CASSQGDRVMVPKAFF. The CDR3 DNA follows: TGCGCCAGCAGCCAAGGGGACAGGGTGATGGTTCCCAAAGCTTTCTTT.

The table lists this clone with a few counts. The chain recombines TRBV7-2 with TRBJ2-5; 11 bases are a match to TRBD2. The ends lost 0 bases at V and 4 bases at J; junction bases unmatched: 4. CDR3 length: 16 amino acids. CDR1 is SGHTA, CDR2 FQGNSA, per germline. CDR3 nucleotide sequence: TGTGCCAGCAGCTTAGCGTCCCTAGCGGGAGGAGAGACCCAGTACTTC. Translated: CASSLASLAGGETQYF.

This clone was detected once. The chain joins TRBV5-6 to TRBJ1-2; D is uncertain. The V end was cut by 1 base, the J end by 2 bases, with 21 bases between. CDR1 is SGHDT, CDR2 YYEEEE, per germline. The CDR3 length is 18 residues. The CDR3 coding sequence is TGTGCCAGCAGCTTGTTCGTCTTGGGTAGGCAGGTGAACTATGGCTACACCTTC. Translated, it gives CASSLFVLGRQVNYGYTF.

The chain joins TRBV5-1 to TRBJ2-7; 7 bases fit TRBD2. The CDR3 loop spans 18 amino acids. V lost 0 bases, J lost 6 bases, and 18 bases stayed unmatched. The V gene's germline CDR1 is SGHRS and CDR2 YFSETQ. CDR3 residues: CASSLAPSTPGGRAEQYF. The CDR3 DNA follows: TGCGCCAGCAGCTTGGCCCCCTCTACCCCTGGCGGGAGAGCCGAGCAGTACTTC.

V is TRBV14 and J is TRBJ2-7; the match to TRBD1 covers 9 bases. CDR1 is SGHDN and CDR2 is FVKESK in the germline V gene. CDR3 length: 13 residues. Trimming cost V 3 bases and J 3 bases; bases outside gene matches: 0. The CDR3 DNA sequence: TGTGCCAGCAGCCAGGGACAGGGCTACGAGCAGTACTTC. Its translation is CASSQGQGYEQYF. Looking up the rest from reference TRBV14 and TRBJ2-7 gives the full variable domain: EAGVTQFPSHSVIEKGQTVTLRCDPISGHDNLYWYRRVMGKEIKFLLHFVKESKQDESGMPNNRFLAERTGGTYSTLKVQPAELEDSGVYFCASSQGQGYEQYFGPGTRLTVT.

V gene TRBV28 combines with J gene TRBJ2-3, with 12 bases lining up with TRBD2. J lost 5 bases, V lost 3 bases, and 3 bases had no gene match. Germline CDR1 MDHEN, CDR2 SYDVKM. The CDR3 runs to 15 residues. CDR3 sequence: CASSLLAGGLDTQYF. DNA for the CDR3: TGTGCCAGCAGTTTGCTAGCGGGGGGGCTAGATACGCAGTATTTT.

The rearrangement joins TRBV9 to TRBJ2-1; D might be TRBD1 (6 bases). With 3 bases removed from V and 0 bases from J, the gap between germline ends came to 10 bases. Germline V gene data show CDR1 as SGDLS and CDR2 as YYNGEE. This CDR3 comprises 15 residues. CDR3 in amino acids: CASSARDTSYNEQFF. For the CDR3, the DNA is TGTGCCAGCAGCGCTCGGGACACCTCCTACAATGAGCAGTTCTTC.

The CDR3 is CATSRAYLETQYF. The CDR3 DNA is TGTGCCACCAGCAGAGCCTATTTGGAGACCCAGTACTTC. The V gene is TRBV15, the J gene TRBJ2-5; the D is unclear. CDR3 size: 13 residues. Germline loops: CDR1 LNHNV, CDR2 YYDKDF (reference sequence). The V and J ends lost 1 base and 5 bases respectively, with 8 bases between them.

This chain joins TRBV5-8 and TRBJ2-3; 8 positions agree with TRBD1. CDR1 SGHTS and CDR2 YDEGEE come from the germline V gene. The V and J ends lost 0 bases and 1 base, in that order; junction bases with no gene match: 7. The CDR3 sequence is 17 residues long. The CDR3 region has the DNA TGTGCCAGCAGCTTGGCTGGCAGGGGGCTCGGCACAGATACGCAGTATTTT. Translating it yields CASSLAGRGLGTDTQYF.

This chain uses TRBV6-5 with TRBJ2-5; 7 bases fit TRBD2. V dropped 6 bases and J dropped 2; count of bases not matched to a gene: 3. Germline CDR1 reads MNHEY; CDR2 reads SVGAGI. This CDR3 has 13 residues. In DNA, the CDR3 is TGTGCCAGCAGGGATAGCGGGCAAGAGACCCAGTACTTC. This codes for CASRDSGQETQYF.

The chain has TRBV10-3 and TRBJ2-3; TRBD2 agrees at 12 bases. The CDR3 has 18 residues. Germline V gives CDR1 ENHRY, CDR2 SYGVKD. V gave up 4 bases and J gave up 0 bases; unmatched junction bases: 8. CDR3 loop: CAISAVGTSGPSTDTQYF. The DNA for the CDR3 is TGTGCCATCAGTGCGGTAGGGACTAGCGGGCCTAGCACAGATACGCAGTATTTT.